These T cell receptor beta chains were read from a single sample in a study of cytotoxic CD8 clonotypes in ibrutinib-treated CLL. Clones were sequenced by immunoSEQ multiplex PCR, and TCRdb holds only the in-frame ones, with some missing. This table has some 98,000 clones, around 73% appearing once. The sequencing used PBMCs, collected after 12 months of ibrutinib treatment. These receptors all come from a human donor with chronic lymphocytic leukemia. CDR3s include the opening cysteine and the closing phenylalanine or tryptophan. A D gene is named only where the DNA matches it firmly. Clone size, where shown, is once, few, many, or a class for clones that have expanded.

TRBJ2-5,NA,TRBD1,TRBV27,CASKITGGLETQYF,TGTGCCAGCAAAATCACAGGGGGTCTGGAGACCCAGTACTTC
TRBJ2-1,NA,NA,TRBV21-1,CASTSDNYNEQFF,TGTGCCAGCACCTCGGACAACTACAATGAGCAGTTCTTC
TRBJ2-5,once,TRBD1,TRBV7-8,CASSSLPGQGRGYQETQYF,TGTGCCAGCAGCTCCCTCCCGGGACAGGGGCGGGGGTACCAAGAGACCCAGTACTTC
TRBJ1-3,NA,TRBD1,TRBV28,CASSLTGEGGNTIYF,TGTGCCAGCAGTTTGACAGGGGAGGGTGGAAACACCATATATTTT
TRBJ2-7,few,NA,TRBV4-1,CASSPGPLNVYEQYF,TGCGCCAGCAGTCCCGGGCCCCTAAATGTATACGAGCAGTACTTC
TRBJ1-2,NA,NA,TRBV7-9,CASSLGGANYGYTF,TGTGCCAGCAGCTTAGGGGGGGCGAACTATGGCTACACCTTC
TRBJ2-1,NA,TRBD2,TRBV19,CASSIRGESSYNEQFF,TGTGCCAGTAGTATCCGGGGGGAAAGCTCCTACAATGAGCAGTTCTTC
TRBJ2-1,NA,TRBD2,TRBV6-1,CASSESLLAGSYNEQFF,TGTGCCAGCAGTGAAAGCTTACTAGCGGGCTCCTACAATGAGCAGTTCTTC
TRBJ1-5,once,NA,TRBV7-8,CASSLYYLDLNASNQPQHF,TGTGCCAGCAGCTTATATTATTTGGACCTCAACGCGAGCAATCAGCCCCAGCATTTT
TRBJ2-7,NA,TRBD1,TRBV6-1,CASRSGTGFYEQYF,TGTGCCAGCAGGTCCGGGACAGGGTTCTACGAGCAGTACTTC
TRBJ2-7,NA,TRBD2,TRBV10-3,CAISVKSGGLLYEQYF,TGTGCCATCAGTGTCAAGAGCGGGGGACTTCTCTACGAGCAGTACTTC
TRBJ2-3,NA,NA,TRBV9,CASSVGAVGGGQDTQYF,TGTGCCAGCAGCGTAGGAGCTGTTGGGGGGGGCCAAGATACGCAGTATTTT
TRBJ2-5,NA,TRBD1,TRBV19,CASSTRTGGETQYF,TGTGCCAGTAGTACAAGGACAGGAGGAGAGACCCAGTACTTC
TRBJ1-1,NA,TRBD1,TRBV2,CASRPGTANTEAFF,TGTGCCAGCCGACCTGGGACAGCGAACACTGAAGCTTTCTTT
TRBJ2-5,few,TRBD1,TRBV25-1,CASSDLQGAGTQYF,TGTGCCAGCAGTGACCTACAGGGGGCTGGGACCCAGTACTTC
TRBJ2-3,NA,TRBD1,TRBV7-3,CASSTDRDTDTQYF,TGTGCCAGCAGCACGGACAGGGACACAGATACGCAGTATTTT
TRBJ2-1,once,TRBD2,TRBV6-1,CASSRSSGSNEQFF,TGTGCCAGCAGCCGGTCTAGCGGGAGTAATGAGCAGTTCTTC
TRBJ1-2,NA,TRBD1,TRBV6-6,CASSDGTGGGYGYTF,TGTGCCAGCAGCGACGGGACAGGGGGCGGCTATGGCTACACCTTC
TRBJ2-7,few,NA,TRBV5-1,CASSLGGRGTYYEQYF,TGCGCCAGCAGCTTGGGGGGCCGAGGAACCTACTACGAGCAGTACTTC
TRBJ2-2,NA,TRBD1,TRBV11-3,CASSLAEGAWRELFF,TGTGCCAGCAGCTTAGCCGAGGGGGCTTGGCGGGAGCTGTTTTTT
TRBJ2-3,NA,NA,TRBV11-2,CASSYVPGSTDTQYF,TGTGCCAGCAGTTACGTCCCGGGTAGCACAGATACGCAGTATTTT
TRBJ2-7,NA,TRBD1,TRBV5-1,CASCPGQTYEQYF,TGCGCCAGCTGCCCGGGACAGACCTACGAGCAGTACTTC
TRBJ1-1,NA,NA,TRBV11-3,CASSLHWGNTEAFF,TGTGCCAGCAGCCTACATTGGGGGAACACTGAAGCTTTCTTT
TRBJ2-7,NA,TRBD1,TRBV12-5,CASGRGSPGQGFYEQYF,TGTGCTAGTGGCCGAGGTTCTCCGGGACAGGGGTTCTACGAGCAGTACTTC
TRBJ2-7,few,NA,TRBV7-2,CASSLVLNEQYF,TGTGCCAGCAGCTTAGTCTTAAACGAGCAGTACTTC
TRBJ2-3,NA,NA,TRBV7-9,CASSPGIGTDTQYF,TGTGCCAGCAGCCCAGGGATCGGCACAGATACGCAGTATTTT
TRBJ1-1,NA,TRBD1,TRBV2,CASVLNDRGREAFF,TGTGCCAGCGTTCTAAATGACAGGGGTCGTGAAGCTTTCTTT
TRBJ2-7,NA,NA,TRBV11-2,CASSLTPASYEQYF,TGTGCCAGCAGCTTGACACCTGCTTCCTACGAGCAGTACTTC
TRBJ2-2,NA,NA,TRBV27,CASSPTSWTGTGELFF,TGTGCCAGCAGTCCTACGTCTTGGACGGGCACCGGGGAGCTGTTTTTT
TRBJ1-6,NA,NA,TRBV27,CASSFMRGTYNSPLHF,TGTGCCAGCAGTTTTATGAGGGGTACCTATAATTCACCCCTCCACTTT
TRBJ2-5,NA,TRBD1,TRBV6-5,CASSFASTGYAETQYF,TGTGCCAGCAGTTTCGCCTCGACAGGGTATGCGGAGACCCAGTACTTC
TRBJ1-2,NA,TRBD1,TRBV7-2,CASSRTRDRGHGYTF,TGTGCCAGCAGCCGAACCCGCGACAGGGGGCATGGCTACACCTTC
TRBJ1-1,NA,NA,TRBV5-1,CASSLGWTEAFF,TGCGCCAGCAGCTTGGGATGGACTGAAGCTTTCTTT
TRBJ1-1,NA,NA,TRBV27,CASSLSGGRTEAFF,TGTGCCAGCAGTTTATCGGGGGGGAGGACTGAAGCTTTCTTT